This TCR beta chain derives from a study of shared clonotypes between healthy human individuals. Caucasian adults living in Nashville, Tennessee, provided all samples. Study-wide points: It was expected that sequencing depth would affect clonotype sharing among donors. Among several donors, roughly 5.5% of naive CD4 clonotypes were found in common. Generally, naive subsets came out with larger estimated richness than memory subsets.

Regarding this clone: Antigen: not known.

TCRdb's table, derived via immunoSEQ multiplex PCR, lists solely in-frame clones and lacks some. The sample lists about 2.3 million clones, around 90% occurring once. Sequencing used naive CD4+ T cells from PBMCs. Subset meaning: CD45RA+ positively selected. This clonotype was sampled from a man younger than 35 in good health. Some clones in this sample may be carry-over from other donors' samples.

DNA for the CDR3: TGCGCCAGCGCTTCGGGGGGCGCGGGTGGCTACACCTTC. This encodes CASASGGAGGYTF. J is TRBJ1-2 and V is TRBV5-1, with a weak D call TRBD1 (6 bases). V gave up 7 bases and J gave up 7 bases, with 17 bases separating them. In germline, CDR1 is SGHRS, CDR2 YFSETQ. The CDR3 contains 13 residues.